The rows below give T cell receptor beta chains drawn from one sample of a study of cytomegalovirus exposure and HLA in healthy donors. TCRdb's copy holds only in-frame clones and misses some; the assay was immunoSEQ multiplex PCR. Of more than 150,000 clones listed, around 78% are singletons. Sequenced: PBMCs. The source is a man aged 40-55 years in good health and CMV-seronegative. Both conserved end residues are part of each CDR3. The D gene is left open where the match is weak. Some rows have no size entry. The others give once, few or many, or a class for an expanded clone.

V,size,D,J,DNA,CDR3
TRBV19,.,TRBD1,TRBJ2-7,TGTGCCAGTAGTATCGCCGGGACAGGGGATCAGTACTTC,CASSIAGTGDQYF
TRBV5-1,.,TRBD1,TRBJ1-1,TGCGCCAGCACTCCACAGGGGATGGGAGAAGCTTTCTTT,CASTPQGMGEAFF
TRBV9,few,TRBD1,TRBJ2-7,TGTGCCAGCTCCCGGCTCCGGGGACAGGGGGCCGACGAGCAGTACTTC,CASSRLRGQGADEQYF
TRBV6-6,.,.,TRBJ2-7,TGTGCCAGCAGGGCTTCAAGAGTGACGAGGAGCGAGCAGTACTTC,CASRASRVTRSEQYF
TRBV4-2,.,.,TRBJ1-5,TGTGCCAGCAGCCGAACGACAGCGGGAGGCAATCAGCCCCAGCATTTT,CASSRTTAGGNQPQHF
TRBV6-4,.,.,TRBJ2-3,TGTGCCAGCAGTGACTCGATACCAGGGTGGGGCACAGATACGCAGTATTTT,CASSDSIPGWGTDTQYF
TRBV19,.,TRBD2,TRBJ2-4,TGTGCCACTAGACTAGCGGGAGGGGTCAGGAACATTCAGTACTTC,CATRLAGGVRNIQYF
TRBV6-5,.,TRBD1,TRBJ1-6,TGTGCCAGCGGGACAGGGGGTAATTCACCCCTCCACTTT,CASGTGGNSPLHF
TRBV10-3,.,.,TRBJ1-1,TGTGCCATCAGCGGAGGGGAGTTTATTGAAGCTTTCTTT,CAISGGEFIEAFF
TRBV27,.,TRBD1,TRBJ2-2,TGTGCCAGCAGTTTATGGGGCGGGACAGGTAACACCGGGGAGCTGTTTTTT,CASSLWGGTGNTGELFF
TRBV2,.,.,TRBJ2-5,TGTGCCAGCAGTGCAGCTACAGGTACCCAAGAGACCCAGTACTTC,CASSAATGTQETQYF
TRBV5-1,.,TRBD1,TRBJ2-1,TGCGCCAGCAGCTTGGAGACAGGGGTCGAGCAGTTCTTC,CASSLETGVEQFF
TRBV5-1,.,TRBD1,TRBJ1-2,TGCGCCAGCAGCGACCCGGACAGGGGGCATCATGGCTACACCTTC,CASSDPDRGHHGYTF
TRBV6-7,.,.,TRBJ2-7,TGTGCCAGCAGTTACTCTAGAAGCTCCTACGAGCAGTACTTC,CASSYSRSSYEQYF
TRBV30,few,TRBD2,TRBJ2-1,TGTGCCTGGAGTGTACTGATAGCGGGAAGGGCGGAGCAGTTCTTC,CAWSVLIAGRAEQFF
TRBV19,.,.,TRBJ1-2,TGTGCCAGTAGTATAGATAGCCGCCTCAACTATGGCTACACCTTC,CASSIDSRLNYGYTF
TRBV5-1,.,.,TRBJ1-1,TGCGCCAGCAGCTTGAACGGGGTCCAATCTGAAGCTTTCTTT,CASSLNGVQSEAFF
TRBV28,.,TRBD1,TRBJ2-7,TGTGCCAGCAGCCCCGGACAGGGAAGGTTTGGGCAGTACTTC,CASSPGQGRFGQYF
TRBV9,few,.,TRBJ2-5,TGTGCCAGCAGCGTAGCCGCAGCGACTGGAGGCCAAGAGACCCAGTACTTC,CASSVAAATGGQETQYF
TRBV9,.,.,TRBJ1-3,TGTGCCAGCAGCGAATACACGGGAAACACCATATATTTT,CASSEYTGNTIYF
TRBV9,few,TRBD2,TRBJ2-3,TGTGCCAGCAGCGTAAGCGGGGACACAGATACGCAGTATTTT,CASSVSGDTDTQYF
TRBV27,.,.,TRBJ1-4,TGTGCCAGCAGTTCGGAACTGTTTTTT,CASSSELFF
TRBV20-1,.,.,TRBJ2-5,TGCAGTGCAATGGGAGAAGAGACCCAGTACTTC,CSAMGEETQYF
TRBV10-3,.,.,TRBJ1-2,TGTGCCATCAGGGTGGGACAAAGTGGGCCCTATGGCTACACCTTC,CAIRVGQSGPYGYTF
TRBV5-1,once,.,TRBJ2-3,TGCGCCAGCAGCTTGGAGTCTAGAAGCACAGATACGCAGTATTTT,CASSLESRSTDTQYF
TRBV7-2,.,TRBD2,TRBJ2-3,TGTGCCAGCAGCCAAGCGGGAGGGCGATCAGATACGCAGTATTTT,CASSQAGGRSDTQYF
TRBV7-6,.,.,TRBJ2-1,TGTGCCAGCAGCTTGCTCGCAGGGAAAGGGTACAATGAGCAGTTCTTC,CASSLLAGKGYNEQFF
TRBV29-1,.,.,TRBJ1-2,TGCAGCGTTGGGCCGTTGACAGGAAATAACTATGGCTACACCTTC,CSVGPLTGNNYGYTF
TRBV7-2,.,TRBD2,TRBJ2-2,TGTGCCGCCCGGTCTAGCGGGGTGAACACCGGGGAGCTGTTTTTT,CAARSSGVNTGELFF
TRBV29-1,.,TRBD2,TRBJ2-3,TGCAGCGTTGGGGCGGCGGGAGGGTCCACAGATACGCAGTATTTT,CSVGAAGGSTDTQYF
TRBV9,.,TRBD2,TRBJ2-1,TGTGCCAGCAGCCCCAGACTAGCGGGAGGCCTCCACCACAATGAGCAGTTCTTC,CASSPRLAGGLHHNEQFF
TRBV2,few,.,TRBJ2-2,TGTGCCAGCAGAGAGAGTGTCGTCGGGGAGCTGTTTTTT,CASRESVVGELFF
TRBV29-1,.,TRBD2,TRBJ2-5,TGCAGCGGGGAGGGGCTACTAGCGGGAGGTCAAGAGACCCAGTACTTC,CSGEGLLAGGQETQYF
TRBV6-5,.,TRBD1,TRBJ1-1,TGTGCCAGCACCGAAGGAGGGGGCGGTGAAGCTTTCTTT,CASTEGGGGEAFF
TRBV5-6,.,.,TRBJ2-3,TGTGCCAGCAGCTCGGGAACTCGGACAGATACGCAGTATTTT,CASSSGTRTDTQYF
TRBV6-1,.,TRBD1,TRBJ1-4,TGTGCCACGACAGGGGCAACTAATGAAAAACTGTTTTTT,CATTGATNEKLFF
TRBV2,.,TRBD1,TRBJ2-1,TGTGCCAGCAGGGGGACAGGATACTACAATGAGCAGTTCTTC,CASRGTGYYNEQFF
TRBV2,.,.,TRBJ1-1,TGTGCCAGCAGGGAGGAGGGGAACACTGAAGCTTTCTTT,CASREEGNTEAFF
TRBV7-2,.,.,TRBJ1-1,TGTGCCAGCAGCTCCTCTTTGAACACTGAAGCTTTCTTT,CASSSSLNTEAFF